The TCR beta chain described here comes from a study of OX40 agonist ivuxolimab in advanced cancers. Study-level background: The costimulatory receptor OX40 (CD134) was targeted by ivuxolimab, a fully human IgG2 agonistic monoclonal antibody. Intravenous ivuxolimab was administered to patients every 2 weeks at six dose levels: 0.01, 0.1, 0.3, 1.5, 3 and 10 mg/kg. Of the 50 or so patients in dose escalation, about 20 had hepatocellular carcinoma, around 15 had melanoma, 9 had renal cell carcinoma and 9 had head and neck cancer. A male proportion of around 80% and a mean age of around 60 years, ranging from roughly 23 to 85, were recorded for the dose-escalation cohort. Prior anti-PD-1, anti-PD-L1 or anti-CTLA-4 therapy was permitted, and 30% to 45% of dose-escalation patients had received checkpoint inhibitors. Partial responses occurred in three dose-escalation patients, of whom one had hepatocellular carcinoma and two had cutaneous melanoma. Peripheral TCRbeta sequencing aimed to test whether ivuxolimab altered TCR sequence diversity and caused clonal T-cell expansion. The paper describes the monotherapy dose-escalation part (N of about 54 patients) of the phase I trial of ivuxolimab.

Points the paper makes about the study in general: Partial responders in the 0.1-3.0 mg/kg groups had among the lowest normalized peripheral clonal expansion, especially among CD8+ T cells. Low levels of normalized T-cell clonal expansion were also seen in some nonresponding patients. At doses from 0.1 to 3.0 mg/kg, clonal expansion was seen in both CD4+ and CD8+ blood T cells between baseline and week 6. After ivuxolimab, expanded clones were on average more numerous among CD8+ T cells than among CD4+ T cells. The antigen specificity of the clonally expanded peripheral T cells was not determined.

Patients with autoimmune disease history or receiving systemic immunosuppression were excluded from the trial. Peripheral blood for TCR sequencing was drawn from every dose cohort at baseline, at cycle 4 day 1 and at cycle 7 day 1. Samples came from an open-label, multicenter, first-in-human phase I dose-escalation trial of ivuxolimab. Adults with locally advanced or metastatic melanoma, renal cell, hepatocellular, or head and neck squamous cell carcinoma were enrolled in the trial. Before TCR sequencing, CD4+ and CD8+ T cells were separately sorted from peripheral blood. Comment on this clone: Its antigen is still unknown. Nothing much larger sits one base from this clone, and base qualities are not available.

For sequencing of the TCRbeta CDR3 region, genomic DNA was extracted from the sorted cells. TCRbeta CDR3 regions were sequenced using the immunoSEQ Assay. Here the immuneACCESS table is served through TCRdb, limited to in-frame sequences with V and J called. Missing clones are a known gap in these copies; in checked studies unresolved V genes cover under half, and the rest lacks a known reason. This sample is represented by roughly 32,000 clones; 80% to 85% of them were singletons. The ten largest clones take up 2.6% of the sample. The receptor comes from an adult with an advanced solid tumor such as melanoma, head and neck, liver or kidney cancer. Specimen: CD4+ or CD8+ T cells sorted from blood, collected in a trial of the OX40 agonist ivuxolimab.

The nucleotide sequence is TGTGCCAGCAGCGGAAACAGGGGGCTGGACGGGGAGCTGTTTTTT. Protein translation: CASSGNRGLDGELFF. Recombination connected TRBV5-4 to TRBJ2-2; TRBD1 agrees with 9 junctional bases. From its cysteine to its phenylalanine, the CDR3 spans 15 amino acids. Only the CDR3 part of the read is kept: 45 bases, read in frame from the first base. Looking up the germline V gene (reference sequence) yields CDR1 SGHNT and CDR2 YYREEE. Trimming leaves V shorter by 4 bases and J shorter by 7 bases, with the junction holding 8 bases beyond the gene matches.